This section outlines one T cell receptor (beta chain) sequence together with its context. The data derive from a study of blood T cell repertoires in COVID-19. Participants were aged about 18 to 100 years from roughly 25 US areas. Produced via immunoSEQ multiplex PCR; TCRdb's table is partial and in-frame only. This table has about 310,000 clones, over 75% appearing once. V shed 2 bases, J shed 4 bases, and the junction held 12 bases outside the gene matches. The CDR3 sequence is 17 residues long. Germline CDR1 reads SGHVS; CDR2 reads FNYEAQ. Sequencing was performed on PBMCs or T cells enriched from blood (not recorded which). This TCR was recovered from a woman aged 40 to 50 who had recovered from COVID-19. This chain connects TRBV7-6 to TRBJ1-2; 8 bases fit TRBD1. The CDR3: CASSLTPIGQGSYGYTF. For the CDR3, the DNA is TGTGCCAGCAGCTTAACCCCCATCGGACAGGGCTCCTATGGCTACACCTTC. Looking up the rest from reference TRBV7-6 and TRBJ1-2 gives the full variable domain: GAGVSQSPRYKVTKRGQDVALRCDPISGHVSLYWYRQALGQGPEFLTYFNYEAQQDKSGLPNDRFSAERPEGSISTLTIQRTEQRDSAMYRCASSLTPIGQGSYGYTFGSGTRLTVV.